These 11 T cell receptor beta chains originate from one sample sequenced in a study of PD-L1 blockade in urothelial cancer. The time point denotes: peripheral blood 6 weeks after treatment start. TCRdb keeps only in-frame clones here, not all; method: immunoSEQ multiplex PCR. The sample shows some 48,000 clones, 86% of them seen only once. This material consisted of PBMCs, taken around atezolizumab (anti-PD-L1) treatment. The receptor source for this set is a man between 60 and 75 years old with urothelial cancer.

This chain uses TRBV28 with TRBJ1-6, with D uncertain. The V gene's germline CDR1 is MDHEN and CDR2 SYDVKM. V gave up 5 bases and J gave up 3 bases, with 11 bases separating them. CDR3 size: 15 residues. In DNA, the CDR3 is TGTGCCAGCAGTCCGTGGCAGGACTATAATTCACCCCTCCACTTT. This gives the protein CASSPWQDYNSPLHF.

The chain combines TRBV5-1 with TRBJ2-1; no definite D call. CDR1 and CDR2 from the germline V gene are SGHRS and YFSETQ. This CDR3 region has 18 residues. The V gene lost 4 bases and the J gene lost 3 bases, with 23 bases spanning the gap. CDR3 amino acids: CASSQRPSGPLFYNEQFF. The DNA of the CDR3 is TGCGCCAGCAGCCAGAGACCTTCAGGTCCCTTATTCTACAATGAGCAGTTCTTC.

This clone was counted once. The chain uses TRBV7-8 and TRBJ2-1; D might be TRBD2 (7 bases). Trimming left V 2 bases short and J 0 bases short, with 14 bases between. The germline gives CDR1 SGHVS, CDR2 FQNEAQ. This CDR3 is 17 amino acids long. The CDR3 nucleotides are TGTGCCAGCAGCTTATTACGGGGGGCTAGCTCCTACAATGAGCAGTTCTTC. This gives the protein CASSLLRGASSYNEQFF.

This clone was recorded once. The V gene is TRBV9, the J gene TRBJ2-5; 7 bases line up with TRBD2. Germline loops: CDR1 SGDLS, CDR2 YYNGEE. With V trimmed by 3 bases and J by 2 bases, 1 base remained unmatched. The CDR3 extends over 13 amino acids. Here the CDR3 reads CASSAGRQETQYF. The CDR3 DNA reads TGTGCCAGCAGCGCCGGGAGGCAAGAGACCCAGTACTTC.

The chain links TRBV7-2 to TRBJ1-5, with D possibly TRBD1 on 6 matching bases. Germline V gene data show CDR1 as SGHTA and CDR2 as FQGNSA. This CDR3 comprises 15 residues. Trimming cost V 1 base and J 7 bases, with 14 bases left between them. The CDR3 protein is CASSLGVQGNQPQHF. The CDR3 nucleotides are TGTGCCAGCAGCTTAGGGGTTCAGGGGAACCAGCCCCAGCATTTT.

The rearrangement joins TRBV11-3 to TRBJ2-2; 7 positions agree with TRBD1. The CDR3 spans 14 residues. V was pared by 5 bases and J by 5 bases, with 5 bases of the junction left unmatched. Germline-derived CDR1 and CDR2 are SGHNT and YENEEA. The CDR3: CASSGYRGTGELFF. In DNA form, the CDR3 reads TGTGCCAGCAGCGGATACAGGGGTACCGGGGAGCTGTTTTTT.

CDR3 in DNA: TGTGCCTGGAGTGAGGGTGGGGGGAACAATCAGCCCCAGCATTTT. Its protein is CAWSEGGGNNQPQHF. The chain carries TRBV30 and TRBJ1-5; D is possibly TRBD1 (5 bases). The CDR3 loop spans 15 amino acids. Trimming shortened V by 1 base and J by 3 bases, and 13 bases separated the two germline ends. In germline, CDR1 is GTSNPN, CDR2 SVGIG (reference sequence).

V and J are TRBV4-3 and TRBJ1-3; a possible D gene is TRBD1 (5 bases). From germline, CDR1 is LGHNA and CDR2 YSLEER. The V end was cut by 2 bases, the J end by 8 bases, with 22 bases between. The CDR3 has 17 residues. Written as DNA, the CDR3 is TGCGCCAGCAGCCAATGGTATTTAAGGGCAGGGCGAGACACCATATATTTT. Translated: CASSQWYLRAGRDTIYF.

V is TRBV2 and J is TRBJ2-7, with 7 bases fitting TRBD1. The germline CDR1 and CDR2 sequences are SNHLY and FYNNEI. This CDR3 comprises 14 residues. V gave up 7 bases and J gave up 4 bases; unmatched junction bases: 10. CDR3 sequence (DNA): TGTGCCAGCAAAACGGACAGGAGAGTGTACGAGCAGTACTTC. Amino acid sequence: CASKTDRRVYEQYF.

This chain joins TRBV7-2 and TRBJ2-1, with D unresolved. Trimming removed 5 bases at V and 4 bases at J, with 12 bases between. This CDR3 region has 14 residues. Germline V lookup: CDR1 SGHTA, CDR2 FQGNSA. The CDR3 here is CASSPYSPYNEQFF. CDR3 coding DNA: TGTGCCAGCAGCCCTTACAGCCCATACAATGAGCAGTTCTTC.

This chain joins TRBV19 and TRBJ2-3, with TRBD2 as a possible D gene (6 bases). CDR1 and CDR2 (germline): LNHDA, SQIVND (reference sequence). CDR3 length equals 16 residues. V was trimmed by 3 bases and J by 0 bases, leaving 13 bases between them. The CDR3 sequence is CASSMTRGYSTDTQYF. CDR3 sequence (DNA): TGTGCCAGTAGTATGACGCGGGGCTATAGCACAGATACGCAGTATTTT.